This T cell receptor beta chain stems from a study of neurological immune-mediated disorders. The cDNA came from 5'RACE, which used 10-nucleotide random UMIs. TCRdb called the 5' RACE reads again in MiXCR, with one record for every CDR3 protein. The sample includes 85,000 to 90,000 distinct CDR3 sequences, 3.5% of them seen just once. The CDR3 has 15 amino acids. The germline CDR1 and CDR2 sequences are LGHNA and YSLEER. V was shortened by 0 bases and J by 7 bases, with 10 bases between the two germline ends. The chain uses TRBV4-3 and TRBJ1-6, with D hard to call. The clonotype comes from a woman in her forties or fifties with multiple sclerosis. Sequencing was carried out using PBMCs. The CDR3 DNA is TGCGCCAGCAGCCAAGATTGGGGTTACAATTCACCCCTCCACTTT. Its protein is CASSQDWGYNSPLHF.